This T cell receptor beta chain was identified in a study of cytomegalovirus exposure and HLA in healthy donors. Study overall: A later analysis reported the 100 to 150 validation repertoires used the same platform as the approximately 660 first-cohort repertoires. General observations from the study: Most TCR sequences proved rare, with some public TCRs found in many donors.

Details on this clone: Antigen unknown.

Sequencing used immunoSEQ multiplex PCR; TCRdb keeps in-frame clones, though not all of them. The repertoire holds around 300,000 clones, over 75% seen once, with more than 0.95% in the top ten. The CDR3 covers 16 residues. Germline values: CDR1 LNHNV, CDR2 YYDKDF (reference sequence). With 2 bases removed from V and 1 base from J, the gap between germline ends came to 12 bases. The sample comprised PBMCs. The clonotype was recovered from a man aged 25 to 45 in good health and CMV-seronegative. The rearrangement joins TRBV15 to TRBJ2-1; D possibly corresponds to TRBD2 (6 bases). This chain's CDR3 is CATSRYGGTSYNEQFF. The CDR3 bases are TGTGCCACCAGCAGATATGGCGGGACGTCCTACAATGAGCAGTTCTTC. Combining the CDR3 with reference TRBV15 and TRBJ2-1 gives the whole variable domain DAMVIQNPRYQVTQFGKPVTLSCSQTLNHNVMYWYQQKSSQAPKLLFHYYDKDFNNEADTPDNFQSRRPNTSFCFLDIRSPGLGDTAMYLCATSRYGGTSYNEQFFGPGTRLTVL.